This T cell receptor beta chain was obtained from a study of CD8 T cells in ankylosing spondylitis. Many counts were recorded for this clonotype. The antigen remains unidentified. Quantitative barcoded 5'-RACE was used to prepare TCR beta libraries. Using its own MiXCR run on the 5' RACE reads, TCRdb lists one record per CDR3 protein. The table records approximately 550,000 distinct CDR3 sequences, roughly 13% of them present only once. Points from the study as a whole: As for the disease-linked clones, they showed a CD8+ phenotype and occurred at relatively low frequencies in peripheral blood. Reportedly, matched ankylosing spondylitis synovial fluid was significantly enriched for disease-linked clones. Typical of ankylosing spondylitis blood, it appeared, was a TCR beta motif of several highly homologous variants.

V was trimmed by 0 bases and J by 2 bases, leaving 12 bases between them. The V gene's germline CDR1 is SGHRS and CDR2 YFSETQ. The CDR3 totals 15 residues. V is TRBV5-1 and J is TRBJ2-7, with D possibly matching TRBD1 (6 bases). Sequencing used blood, either unsorted or a sorted T cell fraction (not recorded which). The sequence was collected from a male donor with ankylosing spondylitis. This chain's CDR3 is CASSLDGQRPYEQYF. CDR3 coding DNA: TGCGCCAGCAGCTTGGATGGACAGAGGCCCTACGAGCAGTACTTC. The complete variable domain, with remaining parts taken from reference TRBV5-1 and TRBJ2-7, reads KAGVTQTPRYLIKTRGQQVTLSCSPISGHRSVSWYQQTPGQGLQFLFEYFSETQRNKGNFPGRFSGRQFSNSRSEMNVSTLELGDSALYLCASSLDGQRPYEQYFGPGTRLTVT.